This passage covers 4 T cell receptor beta chains from one sample sequenced in a study of PD-1 blockade in classical Hodgkin lymphoma. Repertoires were generated with immunoSEQ multiplex PCR, while TCRdb's copy carries only in-frame clones and drops some. The data contain approximately 150,000 clones, less than 80% of them singletons. Relapses following autologous stem cell transplantation were seen in all patients, with brentuximab vedotin exposure varying. This sample comprised peripheral blood mononuclear cells (PBMCs), obtained before the second cycle of nivolumab. Receptors originate from a human donor with classical Hodgkin lymphoma.

The chain links TRBV30 to TRBJ2-1; 7 bases fit TRBD2. The CDR3 consists of 15 residues. V dropped 4 bases and J dropped 13; count of bases not matched to a gene: 19. Germline CDR1 reads GTSNPN; CDR2 reads SVGIG (reference sequence). For the CDR3, the DNA is TGTGCCTGGAAGGAGGGGAGGGTTTGGGGAAGAGGACAGTTCTTC. Translation: CAWKEGRVWGRGQFF.

This clone was observed once. The chain links TRBV28 to TRBJ2-3; D not certain. Germline CDR1 and CDR2: MDHEN and SYDVKM. This CDR3 has 12 residues. Trimming took 2 bases from V and 2 from J, leaving 2 bases between them. DNA for the CDR3: TGTGCCAGCAGTTTAACCACAGATACGCAGTATTTT. Protein: CASSLTTDTQYF.

A single count supports this clone. The chain combines TRBV15 with TRBJ2-7; the D is unclear. The germline CDR1 and CDR2 sequences are LNHNV and YYDKDF (reference sequence). CDR3 length: 14 residues. V was trimmed by 6 bases and J by 2 bases, leaving 14 bases between them. Here the CDR3 reads CATSWRLFTYEQYF. DNA of the CDR3: TGTGCCACCAGTTGGAGACTGTTTACCTACGAGCAGTACTTC.

V and J are TRBV28 and TRBJ1-3; weak D call: TRBD1 (6 bases). This CDR3 has 15 residues. Per germline, CDR1 MDHEN and CDR2 SYDVKM. V gave up 6 bases and J gave up 2 bases, with 14 bases separating them. CDR3 sequence: CASSRGGGTGNTIYF. The CDR3 DNA is TGTGCCAGCAGCCGAGGGGGGGGTACTGGAAACACCATATATTTT. Full variable domain (missing parts from reference TRBV28 and TRBJ1-3): DVKVTQSSRYLVKRTGEKVFLECVQDMDHENMFWYRQDPGLGLRLIYFSYDVKMKEKGDIPEGYSVSREKKERFSLILESASTNQTSMYLCASSRGGGTGNTIYFGEGSWLTVV.